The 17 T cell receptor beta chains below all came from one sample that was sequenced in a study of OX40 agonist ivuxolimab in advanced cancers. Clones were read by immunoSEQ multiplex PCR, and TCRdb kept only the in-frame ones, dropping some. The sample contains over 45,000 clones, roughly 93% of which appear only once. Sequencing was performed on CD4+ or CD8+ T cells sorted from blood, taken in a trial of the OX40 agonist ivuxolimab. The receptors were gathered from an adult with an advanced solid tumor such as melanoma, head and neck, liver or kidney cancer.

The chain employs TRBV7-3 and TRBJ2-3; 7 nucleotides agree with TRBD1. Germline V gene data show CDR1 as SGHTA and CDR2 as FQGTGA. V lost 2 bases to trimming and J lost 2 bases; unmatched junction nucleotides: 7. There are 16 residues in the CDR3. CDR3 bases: TGTGCCAGCAGCTTACAGGGGGATGTGATCACAGATACGCAGTATTTT. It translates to CASSLQGDVITDTQYF.

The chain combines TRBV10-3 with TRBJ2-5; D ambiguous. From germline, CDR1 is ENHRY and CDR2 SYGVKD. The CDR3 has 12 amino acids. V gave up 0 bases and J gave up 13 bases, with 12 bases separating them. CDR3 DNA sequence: TGTGCCATCAGTGAGTCCGACGGTTGGGCGTACTTC. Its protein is CAISESDGWAYF.

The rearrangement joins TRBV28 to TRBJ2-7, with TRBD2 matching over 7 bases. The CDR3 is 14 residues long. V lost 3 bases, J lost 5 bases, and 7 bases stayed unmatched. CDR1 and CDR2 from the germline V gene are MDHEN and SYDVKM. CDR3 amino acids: CASSFRTSLNEQYF. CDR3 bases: TGTGCCAGCAGTTTTAGGACTAGTCTAAACGAGCAGTACTTC.

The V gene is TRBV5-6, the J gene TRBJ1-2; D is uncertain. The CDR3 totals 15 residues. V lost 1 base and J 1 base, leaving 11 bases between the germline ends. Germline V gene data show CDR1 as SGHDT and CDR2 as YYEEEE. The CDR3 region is CASSLPETVNYGYTF. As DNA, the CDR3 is TGTGCCAGCAGCTTGCCGGAGACGGTTAACTATGGCTACACCTTC.

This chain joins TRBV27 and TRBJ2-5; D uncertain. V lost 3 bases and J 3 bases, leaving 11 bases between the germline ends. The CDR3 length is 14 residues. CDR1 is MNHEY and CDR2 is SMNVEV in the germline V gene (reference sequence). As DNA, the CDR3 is TGTGCCAGCAGTTTTGTTGGTACGGAAGAGACCCAGTACTTC. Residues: CASSFVGTEETQYF.

The CDR3 loop reads CASSSRENEQFF. The CDR3 DNA sequence: TGTGCCAGCAGCTCGCGGGAGAATGAGCAGTTCTTC. The genes are TRBV9 and TRBJ2-1; TRBD2 agrees at 7 bases. Per germline, CDR1 SGDLS and CDR2 YYNGEE. The trim removed 4 bases at V and 7 bases at J, leaving 2 bases unmatched. The CDR3 runs to 12 residues.

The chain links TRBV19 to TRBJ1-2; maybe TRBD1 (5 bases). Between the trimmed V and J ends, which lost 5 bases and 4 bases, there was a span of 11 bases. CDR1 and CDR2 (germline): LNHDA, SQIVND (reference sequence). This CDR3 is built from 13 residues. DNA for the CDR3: TGTGCCAGTAGTCCAGGGACTGGCTATGGCTACACCTTC. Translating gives CASSPGTGYGYTF.

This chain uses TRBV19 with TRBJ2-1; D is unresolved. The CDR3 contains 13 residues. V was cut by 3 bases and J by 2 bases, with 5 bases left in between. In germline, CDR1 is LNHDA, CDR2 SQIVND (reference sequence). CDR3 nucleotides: TGTGCCAGTAGTATGGGGACCTACAATGAGCAGTTCTTC. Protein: CASSMGTYNEQFF.

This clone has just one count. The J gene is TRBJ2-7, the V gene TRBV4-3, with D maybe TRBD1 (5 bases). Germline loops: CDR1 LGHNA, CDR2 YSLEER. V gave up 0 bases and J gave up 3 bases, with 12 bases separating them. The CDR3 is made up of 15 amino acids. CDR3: CASSQDLGVGYEQYF. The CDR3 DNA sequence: TGCGCCAGCAGCCAAGATCTAGGGGTGGGCTACGAGCAGTACTTC.

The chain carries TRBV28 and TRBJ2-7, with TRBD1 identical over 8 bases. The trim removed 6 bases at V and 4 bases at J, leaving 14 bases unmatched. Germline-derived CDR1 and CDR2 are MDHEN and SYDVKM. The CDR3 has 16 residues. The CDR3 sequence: CASRKNWGTGAYEQYF. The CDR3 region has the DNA TGTGCCAGCAGAAAAAACTGGGGGACAGGAGCATACGAGCAGTACTTC.

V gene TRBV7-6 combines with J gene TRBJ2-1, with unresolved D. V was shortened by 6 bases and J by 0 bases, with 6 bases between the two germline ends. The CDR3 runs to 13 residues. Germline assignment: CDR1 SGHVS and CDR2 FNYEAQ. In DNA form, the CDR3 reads TGTGCCAGCAGTGGTACCTCCTACAATGAGCAGTTCTTC. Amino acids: CASSGTSYNEQFF.

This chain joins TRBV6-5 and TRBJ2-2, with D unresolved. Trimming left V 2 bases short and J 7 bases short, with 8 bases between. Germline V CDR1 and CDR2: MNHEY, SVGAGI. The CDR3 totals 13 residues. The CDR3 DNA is TGTGCCAGCAGTTACAGGGTAGTCGGGGAGCTGTTTTTT. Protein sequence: CASSYRVVGELFF.

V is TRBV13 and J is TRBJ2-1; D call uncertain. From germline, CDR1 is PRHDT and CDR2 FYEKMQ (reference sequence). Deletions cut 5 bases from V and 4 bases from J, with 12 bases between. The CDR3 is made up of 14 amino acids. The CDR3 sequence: CASSLYLEYNEQFF. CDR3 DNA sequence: TGTGCCAGCAGCCTATATCTAGAATACAATGAGCAGTTCTTC.

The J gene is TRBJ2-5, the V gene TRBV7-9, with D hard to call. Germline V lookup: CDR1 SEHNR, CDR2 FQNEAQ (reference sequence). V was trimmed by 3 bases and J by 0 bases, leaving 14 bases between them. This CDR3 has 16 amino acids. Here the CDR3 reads CASSFINRQDQETQYF. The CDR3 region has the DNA TGTGCCAGCAGCTTCATCAATAGGCAAGACCAAGAGACCCAGTACTTC. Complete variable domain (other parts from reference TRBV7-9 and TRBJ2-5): DTGVSQNPRHKITKRGQNVTFRCDPISEHNRLYWYRQTLGQGPEFLTYFQNEAQLEKSRLLSDRFSAERPKGSFSTLEIQRTEQGDSAMYLCASSFINRQDQETQYFGPGTRLLVL.

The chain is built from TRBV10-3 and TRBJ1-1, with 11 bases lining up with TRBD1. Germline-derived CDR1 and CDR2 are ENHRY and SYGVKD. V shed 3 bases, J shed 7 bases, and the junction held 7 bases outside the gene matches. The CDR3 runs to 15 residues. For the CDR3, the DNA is TGTGCCATCAGTGACGGGACAGGGGGAGGTGTTGAAGCTTTCTTT. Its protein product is CAISDGTGGGVEAFF.

Here the CDR3 reads CASSLYATSGRRNEQFF. Here the CDR3 DNA reads TGTGCCAGCAGTTTATATGCGACTAGCGGGAGGAGGAATGAGCAGTTCTTC. This chain uses TRBV27 with TRBJ2-1; 13 bases are shared with TRBD2. J gave up 7 bases and V 1 base, and 7 bases lay outside the gene matches. In germline, CDR1 is MNHEY, CDR2 SMNVEV (reference sequence). The CDR3 covers 17 residues.

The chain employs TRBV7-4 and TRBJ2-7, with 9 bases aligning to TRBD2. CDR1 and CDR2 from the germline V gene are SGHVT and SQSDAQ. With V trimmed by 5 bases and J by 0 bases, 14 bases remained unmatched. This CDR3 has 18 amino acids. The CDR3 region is CASSSLILLAGCSYEQYF. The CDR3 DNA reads TGTGCCAGCAGCAGCTTAATATTGCTAGCGGGGTGCTCCTACGAGCAGTACTTC. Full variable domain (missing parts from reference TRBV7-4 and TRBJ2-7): GAGVSQSPRYKVAKRGRDVALRCDSISGHVTLYWYRQTLGQGSEVLTYSQSDAQRDKSGRPSGRFSAERPERSVSTLKIQRTEQGDSAVYLCASSSLILLAGCSYEQYFGPGTRLTVT.